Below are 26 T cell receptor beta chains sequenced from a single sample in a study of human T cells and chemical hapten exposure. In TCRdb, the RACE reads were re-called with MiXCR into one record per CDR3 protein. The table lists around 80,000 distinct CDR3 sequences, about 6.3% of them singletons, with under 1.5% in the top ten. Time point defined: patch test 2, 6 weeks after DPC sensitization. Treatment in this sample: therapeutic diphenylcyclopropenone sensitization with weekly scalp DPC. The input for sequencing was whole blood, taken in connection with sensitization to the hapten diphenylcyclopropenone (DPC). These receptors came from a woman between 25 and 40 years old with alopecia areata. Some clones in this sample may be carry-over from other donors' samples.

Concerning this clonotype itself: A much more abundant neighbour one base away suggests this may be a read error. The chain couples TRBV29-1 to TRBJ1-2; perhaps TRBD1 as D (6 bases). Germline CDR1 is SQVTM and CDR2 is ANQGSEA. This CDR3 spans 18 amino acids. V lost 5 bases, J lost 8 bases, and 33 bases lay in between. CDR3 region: CSVHDRRSAIQGLTGYTF. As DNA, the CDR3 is TGCAGCGTTCATGACCGCCGGTCCGCCATACAGGGCCTCACGGGCTACACCTTC.

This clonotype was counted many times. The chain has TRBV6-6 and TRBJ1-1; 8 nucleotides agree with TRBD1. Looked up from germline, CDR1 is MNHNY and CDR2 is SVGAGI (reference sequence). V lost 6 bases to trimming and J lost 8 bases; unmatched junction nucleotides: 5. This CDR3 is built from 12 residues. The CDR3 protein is CASRSDRGEAFF. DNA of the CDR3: TGTGCCAGCAGATCAGACAGGGGCGAAGCTTTCTTT.

The CDR3 nucleotides are TGCGCCAGCAGCTCTGACGGGACAACCTACAATGAGCAGTTCTTC. Translating gives CASSSDGTTYNEQFF. This sequence joins TRBV5-1 and TRBJ2-1; TRBD1 is a possible D gene (6 bases). With 3 bases removed from V and 2 bases from J, the gap between germline ends came to 12 bases. The CDR3 sequence is 15 residues long. The V gene's germline CDR1 is SGHRS and CDR2 YFSETQ.

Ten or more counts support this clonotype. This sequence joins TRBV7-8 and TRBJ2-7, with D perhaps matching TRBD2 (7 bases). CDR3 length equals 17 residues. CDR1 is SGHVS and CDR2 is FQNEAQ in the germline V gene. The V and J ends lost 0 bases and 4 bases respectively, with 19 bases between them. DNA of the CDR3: TGTGCCAGCAGCTTAGCTGGAGGGGGGGCCGGGTTATACGAGCAGTACTTC. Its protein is CASSLAGGGAGLYEQYF.

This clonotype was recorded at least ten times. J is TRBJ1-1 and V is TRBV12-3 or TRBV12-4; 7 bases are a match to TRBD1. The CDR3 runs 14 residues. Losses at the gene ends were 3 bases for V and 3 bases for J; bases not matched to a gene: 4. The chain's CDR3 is CASSFQGVDTEAFF. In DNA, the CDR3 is TGTGCCAGCAGTTTCCAGGGGGTGGACACTGAAGCTTTCTTT.

The chain's CDR3 is CSARDSLGGTNTGELFF. In nucleotides, the CDR3 is TGCAGTGCTAGAGATTCCCTCGGGGGGACGAACACCGGGGAGCTGTTTTTT. The chain uses TRBV20-1 and TRBJ2-2; TRBD2 aligns across 7 bases. Trimming cost V 0 bases and J 0 bases; bases outside gene matches: 7. The CDR3 loop spans 17 amino acids. Looked up from germline, CDR1 is DFQATT and CDR2 is SNEGSKA (reference sequence).

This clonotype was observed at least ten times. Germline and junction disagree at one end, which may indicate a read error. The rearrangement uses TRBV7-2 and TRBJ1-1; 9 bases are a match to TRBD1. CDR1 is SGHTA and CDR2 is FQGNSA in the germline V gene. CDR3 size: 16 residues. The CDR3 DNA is TGTGCCAGCAGCCTAGCCGGGACAGGGAGGGACACTGAAGCTTTCTTT. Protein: CASSLAGTGRDTEAFF.

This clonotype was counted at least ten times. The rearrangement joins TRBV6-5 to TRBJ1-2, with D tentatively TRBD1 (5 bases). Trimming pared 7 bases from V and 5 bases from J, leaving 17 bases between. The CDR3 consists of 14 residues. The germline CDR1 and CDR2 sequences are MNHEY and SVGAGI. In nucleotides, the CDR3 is TGTGCCAGCAAAGGGGCAGGGCTAGGATATGGCTACACCTTC. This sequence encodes CASKGAGLGYGYTF.

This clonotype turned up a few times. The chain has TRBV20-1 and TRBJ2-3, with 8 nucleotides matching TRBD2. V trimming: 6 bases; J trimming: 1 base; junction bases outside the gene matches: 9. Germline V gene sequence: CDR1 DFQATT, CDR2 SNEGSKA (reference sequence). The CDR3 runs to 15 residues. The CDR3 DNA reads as TGCAGTGCCATGCATCCGGGACTAGGCACAGATACGCAGTATTTT. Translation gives CSAMHPGLGTDTQYF.

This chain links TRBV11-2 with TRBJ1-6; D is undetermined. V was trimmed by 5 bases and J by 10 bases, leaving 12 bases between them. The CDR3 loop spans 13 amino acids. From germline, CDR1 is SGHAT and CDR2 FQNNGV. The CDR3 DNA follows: TGTGCCAGCAGCGCCAGACGGACGTCACCCCTCCACTTT. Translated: CASSARRTSPLHF.

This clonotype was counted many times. DNA of the CDR3: TGCGCCAGCCGGAGGACGATCGCATTGGGCAAGAACACCGGGGAGCTGTTTTTT. Amino acids: CASRRTIALGKNTGELFF. V usage is TRBV5-1 and J usage is TRBJ2-2, with D possibly matching TRBD2 (5 bases). This CDR3 spans 18 amino acids. CDR1 is SGHRS and CDR2 is YFSETQ in the germline V gene. V was pared by 7 bases and J by 1 base, with 23 bases between.

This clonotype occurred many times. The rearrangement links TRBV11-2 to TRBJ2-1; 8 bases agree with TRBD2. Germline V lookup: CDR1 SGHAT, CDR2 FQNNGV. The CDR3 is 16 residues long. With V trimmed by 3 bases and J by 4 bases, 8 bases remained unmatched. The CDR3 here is CASSFTGTRSYNEQFF. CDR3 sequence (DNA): TGTGCCAGCAGCTTTACCGGGACTAGATCGTACAATGAGCAGTTCTTC.

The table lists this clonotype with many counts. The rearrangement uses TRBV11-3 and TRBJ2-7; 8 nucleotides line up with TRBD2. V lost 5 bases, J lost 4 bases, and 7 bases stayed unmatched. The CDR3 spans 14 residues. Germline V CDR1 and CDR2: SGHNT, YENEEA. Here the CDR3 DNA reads TGTGCCAGCAGCCCCGGGGGGGCGGTGTACGAGCAGTACTTC. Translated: CASSPGGAVYEQYF. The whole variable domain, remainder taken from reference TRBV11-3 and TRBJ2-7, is EAGVVQSPRYKIIEKKQPVAFWCNPISGHNTLYWYLQNLGQGPELLIRYENEEAVDDSQLPKDRFSAERLKGVDSTLKIQPAELGDSAVYLCASSPGGAVYEQYFGPGTRLTVT.

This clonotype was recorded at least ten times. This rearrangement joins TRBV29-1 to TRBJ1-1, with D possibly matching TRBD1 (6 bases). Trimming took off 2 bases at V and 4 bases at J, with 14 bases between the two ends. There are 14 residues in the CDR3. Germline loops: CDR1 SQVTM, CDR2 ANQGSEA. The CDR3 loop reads CSVETGGGGTEAFF. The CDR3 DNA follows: TGCAGCGTTGAAACGGGGGGCGGAGGCACTGAAGCTTTCTTT.

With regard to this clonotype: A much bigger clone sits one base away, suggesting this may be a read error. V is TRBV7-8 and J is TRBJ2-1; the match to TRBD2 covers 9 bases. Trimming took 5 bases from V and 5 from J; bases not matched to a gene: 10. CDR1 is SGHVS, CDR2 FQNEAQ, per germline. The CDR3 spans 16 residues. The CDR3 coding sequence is TGTGCCAGCAGCCCATGGACTAGCGAGGGGGACAATGAGCAGTTCTTC. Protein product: CASSPWTSEGDNEQFF. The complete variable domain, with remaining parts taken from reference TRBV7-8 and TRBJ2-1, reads GAGVSQSPRYKVAKRGQDVALRCDPISGHVSLFWYQQALGQGPEFLTYFQNEAQLDKSGLPSDRFFAERPEGSVSTLKIQRTQQEDSAVYLCASSPWTSEGDNEQFFGPGTRLTVL.

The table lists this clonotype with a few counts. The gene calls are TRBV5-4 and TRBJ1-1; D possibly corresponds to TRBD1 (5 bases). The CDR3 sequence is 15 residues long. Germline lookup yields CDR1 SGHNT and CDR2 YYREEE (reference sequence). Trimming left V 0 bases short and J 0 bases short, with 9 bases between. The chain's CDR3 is CASSLEGPMNTEAFF. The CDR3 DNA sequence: TGTGCCAGCAGCTTGGAGGGACCCATGAACACTGAAGCTTTCTTT.

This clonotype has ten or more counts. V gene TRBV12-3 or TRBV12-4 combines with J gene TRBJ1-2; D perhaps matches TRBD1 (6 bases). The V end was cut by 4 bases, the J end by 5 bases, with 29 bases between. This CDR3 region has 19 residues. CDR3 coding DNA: TGTGCCAGCAGTTCTGTCTATGGAGGGTACTACAGGGACGGGTATGGCTACACCTTC. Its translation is CASSSVYGGYYRDGYGYTF.

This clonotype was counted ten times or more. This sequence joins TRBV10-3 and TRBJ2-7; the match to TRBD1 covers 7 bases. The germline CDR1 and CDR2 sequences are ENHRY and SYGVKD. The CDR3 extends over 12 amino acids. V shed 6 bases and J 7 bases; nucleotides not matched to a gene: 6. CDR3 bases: TGTGCCATCAGCCCTCAGGGGGAGGAGCAGTACTTC. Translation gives CAISPQGEEQYF.

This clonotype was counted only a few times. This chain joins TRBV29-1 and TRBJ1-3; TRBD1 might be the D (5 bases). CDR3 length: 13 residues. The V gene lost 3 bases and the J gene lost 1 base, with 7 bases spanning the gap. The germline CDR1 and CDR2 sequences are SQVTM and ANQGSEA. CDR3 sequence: CSVEEGSGNTIYF. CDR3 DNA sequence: TGCAGCGTTGAGGAGGGGTCTGGAAACACCATATATTTT.

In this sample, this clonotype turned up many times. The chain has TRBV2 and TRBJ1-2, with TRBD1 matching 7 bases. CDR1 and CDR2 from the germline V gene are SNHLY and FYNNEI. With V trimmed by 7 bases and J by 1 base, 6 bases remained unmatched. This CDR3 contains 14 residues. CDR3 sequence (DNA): TGTGCCAGCACTAGCACAGGGGTTAACTATGGCTACACCTTC. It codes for CASTSTGVNYGYTF.

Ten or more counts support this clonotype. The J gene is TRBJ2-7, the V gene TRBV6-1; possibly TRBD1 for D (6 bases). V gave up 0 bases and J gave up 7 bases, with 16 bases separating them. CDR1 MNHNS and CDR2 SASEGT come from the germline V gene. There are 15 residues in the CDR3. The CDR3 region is CASSEALTTGWEQYF. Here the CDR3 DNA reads TGTGCCAGCAGTGAAGCCCTAACAACAGGGTGGGAGCAGTACTTC.

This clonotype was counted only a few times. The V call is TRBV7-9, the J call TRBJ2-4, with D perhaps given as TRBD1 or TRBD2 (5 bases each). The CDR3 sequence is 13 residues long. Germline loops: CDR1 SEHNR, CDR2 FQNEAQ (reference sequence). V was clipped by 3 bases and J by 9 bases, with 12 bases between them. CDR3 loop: CASSLELGTIQYF. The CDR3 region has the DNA TGTGCCAGCAGCTTGGAACTAGGGACCATTCAGTACTTC.

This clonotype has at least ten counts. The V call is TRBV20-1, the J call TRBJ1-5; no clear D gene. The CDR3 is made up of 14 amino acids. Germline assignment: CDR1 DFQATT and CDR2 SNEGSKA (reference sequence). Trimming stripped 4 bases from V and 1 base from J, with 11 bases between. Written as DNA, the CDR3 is TGCAGTGCTATGACCTTAGTAAGCAATCAGCCCCAGCATTTT. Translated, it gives CSAMTLVSNQPQHF.

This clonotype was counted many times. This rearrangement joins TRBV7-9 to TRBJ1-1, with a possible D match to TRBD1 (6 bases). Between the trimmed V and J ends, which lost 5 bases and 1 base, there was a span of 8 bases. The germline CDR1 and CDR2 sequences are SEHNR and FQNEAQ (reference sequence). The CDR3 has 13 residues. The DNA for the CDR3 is TGTGCCAGCAGCGTGGGACAGAACACTGAAGCTTTCTTT. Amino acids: CASSVGQNTEAFF. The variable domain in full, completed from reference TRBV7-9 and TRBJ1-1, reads DTGVSQNPRHKITKRGQNVTFRCDPISEHNRLYWYRQTLGQGPEFLTYFQNEAQLEKSRLLSDRFSAERPKGSFSTLEIQRTEQGDSAMYLCASSVGQNTEAFFGQGTRLTVV.

CDR3 region: CASSLVSGRSTEAFF. The CDR3 nucleotides read TGTGCCAGCAGCTTAGTGTCCGGGCGGAGCACTGAAGCTTTCTTT. The rearrangement uses TRBV7-9 and TRBJ1-1; no clear D gene. Looked up from germline, CDR1 is SEHNR and CDR2 is FQNEAQ (reference sequence). The ends were cut back, 1 base at V and 4 bases at J, with 13 bases in the middle. The CDR3 consists of 15 residues.

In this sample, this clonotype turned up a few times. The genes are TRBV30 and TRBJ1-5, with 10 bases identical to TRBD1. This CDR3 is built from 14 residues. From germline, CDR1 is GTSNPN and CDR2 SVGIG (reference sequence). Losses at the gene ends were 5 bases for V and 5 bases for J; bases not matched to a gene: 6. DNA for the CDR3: TGTGCCTGGGAGTACGGGACAGGGGATCAGCCCCAGCATTTT. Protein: CAWEYGTGDQPQHF.